The next 32 T cell receptor beta chains were all read from a single sample in a study of T cell responses to AZD1222 COVID-19 vaccine. Assay: immunoSEQ multiplex PCR; the TCRdb copy retains only in-frame clones and omits some. This sample has some 130,000 clones, with around 90% found just once. This material consisted of peripheral blood, taken on day 0 of AZD1222 vaccination. These TCRs come from an adult in good health.

This rearrangement joins TRBV7-2 to TRBJ2-7; the match to TRBD1 covers 8 bases. Germline V gene data show CDR1 as SGHTA and CDR2 as FQGNSA. Trimming took 1 base from V and 5 from J; bases not matched to a gene: 7. This CDR3 is built from 15 residues. CDR3: CASSLGGTGGNEQYF. The CDR3 DNA sequence: TGTGCCAGCAGCTTAGGGGGAACAGGGGGTAACGAGCAGTACTTC.

V and J are TRBV3-1 (or the pseudogene TRBV3-2) and TRBJ1-6, with TRBD1 matching over 7 bases. V shed 4 bases and J 3 bases; nucleotides not matched to a gene: 3. This CDR3 is 15 amino acids long. Germline V gene sequence: CDR1 LGHDT, CDR2 YNNKEL (reference sequence). CDR3 in amino acids: CASSPGQLYNSPLHF. CDR3 DNA sequence: TGTGCCAGCAGCCCGGGACAGCTCTATAATTCACCCCTCCACTTT.

The chain links TRBV15 to TRBJ1-1; D is possibly TRBD1 (5 bases). The V and J ends lost 1 base and 2 bases respectively, with 8 bases between them. The CDR3 covers 14 residues. The V gene's germline CDR1 is LNHNV and CDR2 YYDKDF (reference sequence). CDR3 bases: TGTGCCACCAGCAGAGGGACACTCAACACTGAAGCTTTCTTT. Its translation: CATSRGTLNTEAFF.

The rearrangement uses TRBV9 and TRBJ2-3; possibly TRBD2 for D (6 bases). Trimming pared 3 bases from V and 4 bases from J, leaving 21 bases between. The CDR3 extends over 17 amino acids. Per the germline V gene, CDR1 is SGDLS and CDR2 is YYNGEE. CDR3 amino acids: CASSASTMGGDPDTQYF. CDR3 coding DNA: TGTGCCAGCAGCGCCTCCACGATGGGCGGGGATCCAGATACGCAGTATTTT.

Written as DNA, the CDR3 is TGCAGCGCACGAGGGGTGCTATTGGCTGATGCGGGCTACACCTTC. This encodes CSARGVLLADAGYTF. The chain uses TRBV29-1 and TRBJ1-2; D possibly corresponds to TRBD1 (5 bases). Germline values: CDR1 SQVTM, CDR2 ANQGSEA. V lost 7 bases to trimming and J lost 8 bases, with 26 bases between them. This CDR3 is 15 amino acids long. The variable domain in full, completed from reference TRBV29-1 and TRBJ1-2, reads SAVISQKPSRDICQRGTSLTIQCQVDSQVTMMFWYRQQPGQSLTLIATANQGSEATYESGFVIDKFPISRPNLTFSTLTVSNMSPEDSSIYLCSARGVLLADAGYTFGSGTRLTVV.

The CDR3, as DNA: TGTGCCAGTAGTATAGTTGGGGGTTCCGGGGAGCTGTTTTTT. Translated: CASSIVGGSGELFF. The rearrangement uses TRBV19 and TRBJ2-2; D possibly uses TRBD1 or TRBD2 (5 bases each). V lost 1 base to trimming and J lost 6 bases, with 9 bases between them. This CDR3 contains 14 residues. Germline-derived CDR1 and CDR2 are LNHDA and SQIVND (reference sequence).

The rearrangement uses TRBV5-1 and TRBJ1-2; possibly TRBD1 for D (6 bases). The germline V gene encodes CDR1 SGHRS and CDR2 YFSETQ. This CDR3 is built from 14 residues. Trimming stripped 4 bases from V and 4 bases from J, with 14 bases between. CDR3 sequence: CASSDGRGGYGYTF. The CDR3 nucleotides read TGCGCCAGCAGCGACGGCAGGGGAGGCTATGGCTACACCTTC.

CDR3 protein: CAHRGGLNTEAFF. DNA of the CDR3: TGTGCCCACAGGGGGGGTTTGAACACTGAAGCTTTCTTT. The V call is TRBV10-3, the J call TRBJ1-1, with TRBD1 matching over 8 bases. The germline V gene has CDR1 ENHRY and CDR2 SYGVKD. The CDR3 is 13 residues long. V dropped 11 bases and J dropped 0; count of bases not matched to a gene: 5.

The chain joins TRBV15 to TRBJ2-4; no reliable D call. From germline, CDR1 is LNHNV and CDR2 YYDKDF (reference sequence). The CDR3 is made up of 13 amino acids. V lost 1 base and J 9 bases, leaving 10 bases between the germline ends. DNA for the CDR3: TGTGCCACCAGCAGAGGTGGACCCAGCATTCAGTACTTC. Its translation: CATSRGGPSIQYF.

The rearrangement uses TRBV20-1 and TRBJ2-6; the match to TRBD2 covers 8 bases. Germline V gene lookup returns CDR1 DFQATT and CDR2 SNEGSKA (reference sequence). Trimming at V came to 3 bases and at J to 2 bases, leaving 6 bases not matched to a gene. The CDR3 extends over 16 amino acids. The CDR3 spells CSASLTGGPGANVLTF. As DNA, the CDR3 is TGCAGTGCTAGTCTCACGGGAGGGCCTGGGGCCAACGTCCTGACTTTC.

The V and J genes are TRBV10-3 and TRBJ1-2; D remains ambiguous. Germline V lookup: CDR1 ENHRY, CDR2 SYGVKD. With 7 bases removed from V and 6 bases from J, the gap between germline ends came to 18 bases. This CDR3 spans 14 amino acids. For the CDR3, the DNA is TGTGCCATCACCCCCGAGATCCAGGACCATGGCTACACCTTC. It encodes CAITPEIQDHGYTF.

This chain links TRBV27 with TRBJ1-5, with D perhaps TRBD1 (6 bases). Deletions cut 5 bases from V and 0 bases from J, with 14 bases between. The V gene's germline CDR1 is MNHEY and CDR2 SMNVEV (reference sequence). The CDR3 contains 16 residues. This CDR3 reads CASSPGQLYSNQPQHF. The CDR3 DNA reads TGTGCCAGCAGTCCCGGACAGCTCTATAGCAATCAGCCCCAGCATTTT.

A single count supports this clone. This sequence joins TRBV5-6 and TRBJ2-7; D remains ambiguous. The CDR3 is 11 residues long. Germline values: CDR1 SGHDT, CDR2 YYEEEE. Trimming shortened V by 5 bases and J by 6 bases, and 9 bases separated the two germline ends. CDR3 DNA sequence: TGTGCCAGCAGTAGGTCTGGCGAGCAGTACTTC. It encodes CASSRSGEQYF.

The CDR3 sequence is CASSEDGYGYTF. CDR3 DNA sequence: TGTGCCAGCAGTGAAGATGGCTATGGCTACACCTTC. The J gene is TRBJ1-2, the V gene TRBV6-1; no reliable D call. Trimming removed 1 base at V and 4 bases at J, with 4 bases between. Per germline, CDR1 MNHNS and CDR2 SASEGT. There are 12 residues in the CDR3.

This clone was found once. This chain uses TRBV19 with TRBJ2-1; 9 nucleotides match TRBD2. The CDR3 runs 16 residues. After removal of 1 base from V and 0 bases from J, the junction contained 1 base not matched to a gene. Germline CDR1 and CDR2: LNHDA and SQIVND (reference sequence). The CDR3, as DNA: TGTGCCAGTAGTATAGTTAGCGGGAGCTCCTACAATGAGCAGTTCTTC. Protein product: CASSIVSGSSYNEQFF.

The sample holds one count of this clone. This rearrangement joins TRBV4-3 to TRBJ2-5, with 9 bases that match TRBD1. V lost 4 bases and J lost 5; bases outside the gene matches: 14. CDR1 is LGHNA and CDR2 is YSLEER in the germline V gene. The CDR3 runs to 17 residues. DNA for the CDR3: TGCGCCAGCAGCCCAGATCGTACAGGGGGCGCGATGGAGACCCAGTACTTC. Encoded protein: CASSPDRTGGAMETQYF.

The chain is built from TRBV20-1 and TRBJ1-1; perhaps TRBD1 as D (5 bases). The CDR3 totals 12 residues. Trimming shortened V by 3 bases and J by 5 bases, and 10 bases separated the two germline ends. Per germline, CDR1 DFQATT and CDR2 SNEGSKA (reference sequence). CDR3 in DNA: TGCAGTGCTAGTGCGGGGGTAACTGAAGCTTTCTTT. Translating gives CSASAGVTEAFF.

This chain connects TRBV28 to TRBJ2-7, with 8 bases matching TRBD2. Germline V lookup: CDR1 MDHEN, CDR2 SYDVKM. V dropped 3 bases and J dropped 3; count of bases not matched to a gene: 4. This CDR3 is built from 14 residues. The CDR3 is CASSLGRGDYEQYF. The DNA for the CDR3 is TGTGCCAGCAGTTTGGGGCGGGGGGACTACGAGCAGTACTTC.

This chain links TRBV12-3 or TRBV12-4 with TRBJ1-2; TRBD1 might be the D (6 bases). Trimming removed 5 bases from V and 4 bases from J, with 11 bases in between. The CDR3 is 13 residues long. This chain's CDR3 is CASSETGTYGYTF. The DNA for the CDR3 is TGTGCCAGCAGTGAAACAGGGACCTATGGCTACACCTTC.

The chain couples TRBV28 to TRBJ1-6; TRBD1 matches 7 bases. The V segment lost 3 bases and the J segment 10 bases; nucleotides outside the gene matches: 3. The CDR3 totals 13 residues. Germline values: CDR1 MDHEN, CDR2 SYDVKM. This CDR3 is CASSFRGNSPLHF. CDR3 bases: TGTGCCAGCAGTTTCAGGGGGAACTCACCCCTCCACTTT.

The V and J genes are TRBV27 and TRBJ2-1; 8 positions match TRBD2. V was clipped by 2 bases and J by 5 bases; unmatched bases: 5. The CDR3 extends over 15 amino acids. Germline V gene sequence: CDR1 MNHEY, CDR2 SMNVEV (reference sequence). CDR3 bases: TGTGCCAGCAGTTTAGCGCGGGGGGCAAACAATGAGCAGTTCTTC. Its protein is CASSLARGANNEQFF.

J is TRBJ2-3 and V is TRBV5-1, with TRBD1 as a possible D gene (6 bases). V was shortened by 0 bases and J by 2 bases, with 13 bases between the two germline ends. The germline CDR1 and CDR2 sequences are SGHRS and YFSETQ. The CDR3 has 16 residues. The DNA of the CDR3 is TGCGCCAGCAGCTTGGCCAGTCAGGGGAACACAGATACGCAGTATTTT. It specifies CASSLASQGNTDTQYF.

This chain uses TRBV12-3 or TRBV12-4 with TRBJ1-2; TRBD1 matches at 8 bases. The junction had 3 bases not matched to a gene; V was cut back by 6 bases and J by 3 bases. The CDR3 has 13 residues. Here the CDR3 reads CASRTGDDYGYTF. DNA for the CDR3: TGTGCCAGCAGGACAGGGGACGACTATGGCTACACCTTC.

The chain recombines TRBV11-3 with TRBJ1-5, with D unresolved. Trimming removed 3 bases at V and 6 bases at J, with 18 bases between. This CDR3 contains 16 residues. The germline V gene has CDR1 SGHNT and CDR2 YENEEA. The CDR3 protein is CASSLGLGQVRQPQHF. DNA for the CDR3: TGTGCCAGCAGCTTGGGCCTAGGTCAGGTCCGTCAGCCCCAGCATTTT. Complete variable domain (other parts from reference TRBV11-3 and TRBJ1-5): EAGVVQSPRYKIIEKKQPVAFWCNPISGHNTLYWYLQNLGQGPELLIRYENEEAVDDSQLPKDRFSAERLKGVDSTLKIQPAELGDSAVYLCASSLGLGQVRQPQHFGDGTRLSIL.

The CDR3 sequence: CASSYTSGLGFMSGNQPQHF. In nucleotides, the CDR3 is TGTGCCAGCAGTTACACTTCGGGGCTGGGTTTTATGTCGGGCAATCAGCCCCAGCATTTT. The chain is built from TRBV6-2 or TRBV6-3 and TRBJ1-5; a weak D match, TRBD1 (5 bases). This CDR3 spans 20 amino acids. V dropped 2 bases and J dropped 2 bases, with 25 bases sitting between them. The germline gives CDR1 MNHEY, CDR2 SVGEGT.

V usage is TRBV3-1 (or the pseudogene TRBV3-2) and J usage is TRBJ1-1; D ambiguous. The germline V gene encodes CDR1 LGHDT and CDR2 YNNKEL (reference sequence). V lost 1 base to trimming and J lost 6 bases, with 6 bases between them. This CDR3 contains 12 residues. The CDR3 is CASSQGRPEAFF. The DNA of the CDR3 is TGTGCCAGCAGCCAAGGGAGGCCTGAAGCTTTCTTT.

The J gene is TRBJ2-7, the V gene TRBV30; tentative D call: TRBD2 (7 bases). In germline, CDR1 is GTSNPN, CDR2 SVGIG (reference sequence). Trimming removed 7 bases from V and 1 base from J, with 14 bases in between. The CDR3 runs to 13 residues. CDR3 region: CASHGGPSYEQYF. CDR3 coding DNA: TGTGCCTCCCACGGGGGGCCATCCTACGAGCAGTACTTC. Supplemented by reference TRBV30 and TRBJ2-7, the full variable domain reads SQTIHQWPATLVQPVGSPLSLECTVEGTSNPNLYWYRQAAGRGLQLLFYSVGIGQISSEVPQNLSASRPQDRQFILSSKKLLLSDSGFYLCASHGGPSYEQYFGPGTRLTVT.

This rearrangement joins TRBV6-1 to TRBJ2-1; D gene uncertain. The ends were cut back, 0 bases at V and 9 bases at J, with 15 bases in the middle. Germline V gene lookup returns CDR1 MNHNS and CDR2 SASEGT. The CDR3 runs 15 residues. Here the CDR3 reads CASSEAALKSSEQFF. CDR3 DNA: TGTGCCAGCAGTGAAGCGGCCTTAAAATCTAGTGAGCAGTTCTTC.

This chain links TRBV11-2 with TRBJ2-7; 8 bases align to TRBD1. V trimming: 5 bases; J trimming: 6 bases; junction bases outside the gene matches: 9. Germline assignment: CDR1 SGHAT and CDR2 FQNNGV. The CDR3 covers 14 residues. The CDR3 nucleotides read TGTGCCAGCAGCCTAACGACAGGGGTCGCCGAGCAGTACTTC. Its protein is CASSLTTGVAEQYF.

The V call is TRBV20-1, the J call TRBJ2-5; 7 nucleotides agree with TRBD1. J was trimmed by 3 bases and V by 5 bases; bases with no gene match: 6. CDR3 length: 13 residues. The V gene's germline CDR1 is DFQATT and CDR2 SNEGSKA (reference sequence). The CDR3 DNA is TGCAGTGCTTGTGGGACAGCTAAAGAGACCCAGTACTTC. This gives the protein CSACGTAKETQYF.

This chain uses TRBV28 with TRBJ1-1, with a possible D match to TRBD1 (6 bases). Germline V gene lookup returns CDR1 MDHEN and CDR2 SYDVKM. CDR3 length equals 13 residues. V lost 3 bases and J 6 bases, leaving 11 bases between the germline ends. In nucleotides, the CDR3 is TGTGCCAGCAGTTTTGAGGGGGTCCCTGAAGCTTTCTTT. This sequence encodes CASSFEGVPEAFF.

As regards this clone: Its ends do not fully match the called genes, so a read error is possible. The V and J genes are TRBV5-4 and TRBJ1-4, with 7 bases identical to TRBD1. Germline V gene data show CDR1 as SGHNT and CDR2 as YYREEE (reference sequence). This CDR3 region has 13 residues. CDR3: CASSLDGTVDFRF. The CDR3 coding sequence is TGTGCCAGCAGCTTGGATGGGACAGTTGACTTCAGATTT.